The next 15 T cell receptor beta chains were all read from a single sample in a study of OX40 agonist ivuxolimab in advanced cancers. Generated by immunoSEQ multiplex PCR, the TCRdb table keeps only in-frame clones and is missing some. The sample lists 50,000 to 65,000 clones, 84% seen once, with about 2% in the top ten. This sample comprised CD4+ or CD8+ T cells sorted from blood, obtained in a trial of the OX40 agonist ivuxolimab. The receptors originated from an adult with an advanced solid tumor such as melanoma, head and neck, liver or kidney cancer.

V is TRBV7-3 and J is TRBJ1-1; a possible D gene is TRBD1 (6 bases). Germline V CDR1 and CDR2: SGHTA, FQGTGA. V was pared by 4 bases and J by 3 bases, with 9 bases between. CDR3 size: 13 residues. The CDR3 loop is CASSSGADTEAFF. The CDR3 bases are TGTGCCAGCAGCTCGGGGGCGGACACTGAAGCTTTCTTT.

This clone was counted a single time. The chain uses TRBV21-1 and TRBJ2-7; the tabulated D call, TRBD1, remains unverified against the DNA. TRBV21-1 is a pseudogene segment. The CDR3 consists of 14 residues. The CDR3 DNA sequence: TGTGCCAGCGACAGGGGGCTACCCTCCTACGAGCAGTACTTC. It is translated as CASDRGLPSYEQYF.

The gene calls are TRBV7-3 and TRBJ2-7, with TRBD1 identical over 10 bases. V trimming: 4 bases; J trimming: 1 base; junction bases outside the gene matches: 1. This CDR3 is built from 14 residues. Germline CDR1 and CDR2: SGHTA and FQGTGA. CDR3 bases: TGTGCCAGCAGCTGGACAGGGGGTTCCTACGAGCAGTACTTC. It codes for CASSWTGGSYEQYF.

This clone was found once. The chain recombines TRBV2 with TRBJ1-4, with 8 bases lining up with TRBD1. This CDR3 region has 15 residues. Trimming took 3 bases from V and 9 from J; bases not matched to a gene: 9. Germline V gene sequence: CDR1 SNHLY, CDR2 FYNNEI. CDR3 amino acids: CASSDARTGYKKLFF. The CDR3 DNA sequence: TGTGCCAGCAGTGATGCGCGGACAGGGTACAAAAAACTGTTTTTT.

The V gene is TRBV4-3, the J gene TRBJ1-5, with 12 bases lining up with TRBD1. V lost 0 bases to trimming and J lost 3 bases; unmatched junction nucleotides: 6. The CDR3 is 18 amino acids. Germline lookup yields CDR1 LGHNA and CDR2 YSLEER. The CDR3 here is CASSQDIGGQGANQPQHF. In DNA form, the CDR3 reads TGCGCCAGCAGCCAAGATATAGGGGGACAGGGGGCCAATCAGCCCCAGCATTTT.

The rearrangement uses TRBV30 and TRBJ2-1; 8 bases align to TRBD1. Trimming removed 5 bases from V and 1 base from J; junction bases left unmatched: 1. The CDR3 extends over 13 amino acids. In germline, CDR1 is GTSNPN, CDR2 SVGIG (reference sequence). The CDR3 reads CAWDRGSYNEQFF. CDR3 DNA sequence: TGTGCCTGGGACAGGGGATCCTACAATGAGCAGTTCTTC.

This chain joins TRBV27 and TRBJ1-2; 9 bases fit TRBD1. V dropped 6 bases and J dropped 2; count of bases not matched to a gene: 7. CDR3 length: 15 amino acids. The germline V gene encodes CDR1 MNHEY and CDR2 SMNVEV (reference sequence). CDR3 nucleotides: TGTGCCAGCAGCGCACCAGGACAGGGGAACTATGGCTACACCTTC. This codes for CASSAPGQGNYGYTF.

This chain connects TRBV11-2 to TRBJ1-1; weak D call: TRBD1 (6 bases). CDR3 size: 14 residues. Germline CDR1 and CDR2: SGHAT and FQNNGV. Between the trimmed V and J ends, which lost 3 bases and 4 bases, there was a span of 12 bases. The CDR3 DNA is TGTGCCAGCAGCTTGGTTGAGGGGGTCACTGAAGCTTTCTTT. Amino acid sequence: CASSLVEGVTEAFF.

This chain joins TRBV18 and TRBJ1-2, with 8 bases identical to TRBD1. The CDR3 is 14 amino acids. The V gene end was trimmed by 2 bases and the J gene end by 7 bases; junction bases not matched to a gene: 6. Germline V lookup: CDR1 KGHSH, CDR2 LQKENI. The CDR3 is CASSPRQGRGGYTF. In DNA, the CDR3 is TGTGCCAGCTCACCAAGACAGGGGAGGGGTGGCTACACCTTC.

The chain combines TRBV5-1 with TRBJ2-7, with D possibly TRBD1 on 6 matching bases. CDR3 size: 14 residues. CDR1 and CDR2 (germline): SGHRS, YFSETQ. Between the trimmed V and J ends, which lost 0 bases and 6 bases, there was a span of 13 bases. CDR3 DNA sequence: TGCGCCAGCAGCTTGGATCCAGGGGTTGGCGAGCAGTACTTC. Translation: CASSLDPGVGEQYF.

This clone was seen a few times. This sequence joins TRBV5-1 and TRBJ2-3, with D unclear. This CDR3 has 11 amino acids. Germline loops: CDR1 SGHRS, CDR2 YFSETQ. V was trimmed by 7 bases and J by 2 bases, leaving 5 bases between them. This CDR3 is CASWDTDTQYF. In DNA, the CDR3 is TGCGCCAGCTGGGACACAGATACGCAGTATTTT.

The V gene is TRBV4-1, the J gene TRBJ1-2; 9 bases are a match to TRBD1. The germline gives CDR1 MGHRA, CDR2 YSYEKL. The CDR3 extends over 16 amino acids. Losses at the gene ends were 1 base for V and 8 bases for J; bases not matched to a gene: 11. This chain's CDR3 is CASSQGTGGAGSGYTF. CDR3 DNA sequence: TGCGCCAGCAGCCAAGGAACAGGGGGCGCCGGTTCGGGCTACACCTTC.

This clone was observed a few times. This rearrangement joins TRBV5-1 to TRBJ1-4, with D tentatively TRBD1 (5 bases). Germline assignment: CDR1 SGHRS and CDR2 YFSETQ. The CDR3 is 15 amino acids. Between the trimmed V and J ends, which lost 3 bases and 5 bases, there was a span of 14 bases. The CDR3 loop reads CASSWGGTANEKLFF. In DNA form, the CDR3 reads TGCGCCAGCAGCTGGGGCGGGACGGCAAATGAAAAACTGTTTTTT.

The chain combines TRBV29-1 with TRBJ1-5, with 9 bases that match TRBD1. CDR3 length equals 13 residues. Trimming at V came to 6 bases and at J to 5 bases, leaving 5 bases not matched to a gene. In germline, CDR1 is SQVTM, CDR2 ANQGSEA. CDR3 bases: TGCAGCGTAGGACAGGGGCAGGATCAGCCCCAGCATTTT. It translates to CSVGQGQDQPQHF.

This sequence joins TRBV7-9 and TRBJ1-1; no firm D call. The CDR3 spans 14 residues. The germline gives CDR1 SEHNR, CDR2 FQNEAQ (reference sequence). Trimming took off 0 bases at V and 4 bases at J, with 9 bases between the two ends. The CDR3 bases are TGTGCCAGCAGCTTAGCGCTTTCCGGCACTGAAGCTTTCTTT. Protein: CASSLALSGTEAFF.